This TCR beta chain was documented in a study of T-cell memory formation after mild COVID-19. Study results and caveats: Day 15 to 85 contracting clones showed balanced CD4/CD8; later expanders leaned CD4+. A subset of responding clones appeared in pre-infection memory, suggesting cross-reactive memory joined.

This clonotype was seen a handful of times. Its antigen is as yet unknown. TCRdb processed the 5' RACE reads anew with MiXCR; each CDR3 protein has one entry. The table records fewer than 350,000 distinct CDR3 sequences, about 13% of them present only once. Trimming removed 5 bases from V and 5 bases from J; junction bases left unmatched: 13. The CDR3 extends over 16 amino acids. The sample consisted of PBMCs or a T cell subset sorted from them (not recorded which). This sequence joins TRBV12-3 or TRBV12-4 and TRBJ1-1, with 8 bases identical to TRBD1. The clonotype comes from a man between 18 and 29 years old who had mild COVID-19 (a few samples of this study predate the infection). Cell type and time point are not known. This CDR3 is CASSPSPGQEVTEAFF. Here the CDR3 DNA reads TGTGCCAGCAGTCCATCCCCGGGACAGGAGGTTACTGAAGCTTTCTTT.